The 21 T cell receptor beta chains below come from one sample, sequenced in a study of molecular identifiers for immune sequencing clone quantification listed by TCRdb under 2018. Library preparation was by PCR. The sequencer listed for this sample is Illumina HiSeq 4000. The raw public reads went through TCRdb reprocessing: fastp at Q25, MiXCR clone calling, in-frame beta chains kept. Merged by CDR3 protein, the rows form single entries marked with the most common genes and DNA. Across this sample there are some 650,000 distinct CDR3 sequences, with 20% seen only once. 0.85% of the sample is taken by the ten largest. The sample was naive CD8+ T cells from blood, with Jurkat cell RNA spiked in. This specimen's cell subset or site label, interpreted: FACS-sorted CD8+CD4-CCR7+CD45RA+ naive T cells. The receptors come from a human donor in good health. Some libraries in this study had Jurkat cell RNA spiked in.

This clonotype was recorded only once. The conserved closing phenylalanine or tryptophan is absent in this CDR3, likely reflecting a read error. The chain is built from TRBV29-1 and TRBJ2-1; 10 positions match TRBD2. The CDR3 sequence is 18 residues long. V trimming: 1 base; J trimming: 0 bases; junction bases outside the gene matches: 9. The germline V gene has CDR1 SQVTM and CDR2 ANQGSEA. This CDR3 reads CSVEGEASGGLSYNEQFL. The CDR3 nucleotides read TGCAGCGTTGAAGGGGAGGCTAGCGGGGGTCTCTCCTACAATGAGCAGTTCCTC.

This clonotype was detected many times. The chain has TRBV20-1 and TRBJ2-5; 8 nucleotides match TRBD2. The CDR3 has 15 residues. V shed 1 base and J 5 bases; nucleotides not matched to a gene: 9. Germline V CDR1 and CDR2: DFQATT, SNEGSKA (reference sequence). The CDR3 sequence is CSARAPGLGMETQYF. CDR3 nucleotide sequence: TGCAGTGCTAGAGCCCCGGGACTAGGGATGGAGACCCAGTACTTC.

This clonotype showed up many times. This chain links TRBV20-1 with TRBJ2-3, with 15 bases matching TRBD2. V trimming: 5 bases; J trimming: 2 bases; junction bases outside the gene matches: 14. CDR1 and CDR2 from the germline V gene are DFQATT and SNEGSKA (reference sequence). The CDR3 spans 19 residues. Here the CDR3 DNA reads TGCAGTGCTGGGGGGACTAGCGGGGGGCCAAGGACCTTCACAGATACGCAGTATTTT. Residues: CSAGGTSGGPRTFTDTQYF.

This clonotype occurred once. Given a much more abundant clone one base away, this may be a read error. This sequence joins TRBV27 and TRBJ1-1, with D possibly TRBD1 on 6 matching bases. CDR1 is MNHEY and CDR2 is SMNVEV in the germline V gene (reference sequence). The CDR3 length is 16 residues. The CDR3 spells CASSLSFSMGASEACF. As DNA, the CDR3 is TGTGCCAGCAGTTTATCCTTTTCGATGGGGGCGTCTGAAGCTTGCTTT.

With regard to this clonotype: With a much larger clone just one base away, this may be a read error. The chain joins TRBV6-2 or TRBV6-3 to TRBJ2-7; no reliable D call. V shed 0 bases and J shed 4 bases, with 7 bases lying between them. The CDR3 sequence is 13 residues long. Germline V gene sequence: CDR1 MNHEY, CDR2 SVGEGT. Written as DNA, the CDR3 is TGTGCCAGCAGTTACTCGGACCGATACGAGCAGTACTTC. The encoded protein is CASSYSDRYEQYF.

Only a few counts were recorded for this clonotype. This chain uses TRBV27 with TRBJ1-4; a possible D gene is TRBD1 (6 bases). Germline V gene lookup returns CDR1 MNHEY and CDR2 SMNVEV (reference sequence). V was pared by 2 bases and J by 4 bases, with 11 bases between. The CDR3 contains 15 residues. The CDR3 spells CASSLTKDSNEKLFF. Written as DNA, the CDR3 is TGTGCCAGCAGTTTAACTAAGGACAGTAATGAAAAACTGTTTTTT. Looking up the rest from reference TRBV27 and TRBJ1-4 gives the full variable domain: EAQVTQNPRYLITVTGKKLTVTCSQNMNHEYMSWYRQDPGLGLRQIYYSMNVEVTDKGDVPEGYKVSRKEKRNFPLILESPSPNQTSLYFCASSLTKDSNEKLFFGSGTQLSVL.

This clonotype came up a few times. At one end, the junction sequence differs from germline, possibly due to a read error. The chain employs TRBV7-9 and TRBJ1-2; a possible D gene is TRBD1 (5 bases). The CDR3 sequence is 12 residues long. Germline V gene sequence: CDR1 SEHNR, CDR2 FQNEAQ (reference sequence). CDR3 nucleotide sequence: TGTGCCAGCAGGGGGCTGGGGTATGGCTACACCTTT. Residues: CASRGLGYGYTF.

There are a few counts of this clonotype. The chain carries TRBV11-2 and TRBJ2-1; 7 bases map to TRBD1. CDR1 SGHAT and CDR2 FQNNGV come from the germline V gene. Trimming removed 5 bases from V and 5 bases from J; junction bases left unmatched: 9. The CDR3 consists of 15 residues. Here the CDR3 reads CASSDREYLNNEQFF. CDR3 in DNA: TGTGCCAGCAGCGACAGGGAGTACTTGAACAATGAGCAGTTCTTC.

This clonotype has ten or more counts. The chain recombines TRBV6-5 with TRBJ2-3; 8 bases line up with TRBD1. Trimming took 5 bases from V and 1 from J; bases not matched to a gene: 5. This CDR3 comprises 15 residues. Germline CDR1 is MNHEY and CDR2 is SVGAGI. The CDR3 region has the DNA TGTGCCAGCAGTAAATACAGGGGGGGCACAGATACGCAGTATTTT. Its translation is CASSKYRGGTDTQYF.

Ten or more counts support this clonotype. The chain joins TRBV6-5 to TRBJ1-1; no reliable D call. V lost 6 bases and J lost 3, with 17 bases in between. CDR1 is MNHEY and CDR2 is SVGAGI in the germline V gene. There are 15 residues in the CDR3. This chain's CDR3 is CASRPSQVLYTEAFF. CDR3 in DNA: TGTGCCAGCAGACCTTCCCAGGTTTTGTACACTGAAGCTTTCTTT.

This clonotype was observed many times. V usage is TRBV27 and J usage is TRBJ1-5; D ambiguous. CDR3 length: 15 amino acids. The V end was cut by 9 bases, the J end by 2 bases, with 17 bases between. Germline V lookup: CDR1 MNHEY, CDR2 SMNVEV (reference sequence). CDR3 loop: CASRVGGVGNQPQHF. The CDR3 DNA reads TGTGCCAGTCGTGTTGGTGGGGTAGGCAATCAGCCCCAGCATTTT.

This clonotype occurred many times. The CDR3 reads CASSPTSGGPNTGELFF. CDR3 coding DNA: TGTGCCAGCAGCCCAACTAGCGGGGGTCCGAACACCGGGGAGCTGTTTTTT. The chain has TRBV9 and TRBJ2-2; TRBD2 aligns across 11 bases. This CDR3 has 17 amino acids. J gave up 0 bases and V 4 bases, and 5 bases lay outside the gene matches. Germline values: CDR1 SGDLS, CDR2 YYNGEE.

This clonotype was counted once. A much larger clone differs from this one at a single base, so this may be a read error. The V gene is TRBV6-2 or TRBV6-3, the J gene TRBJ2-3; 11 positions match TRBD2. With V trimmed by 8 bases and J by 2 bases, 6 bases remained unmatched. Germline CDR1 is MNHEY and CDR2 is SVGEGT. The CDR3 is 15 amino acids. The DNA of the CDR3 is TGTGCCAGCCGTAGCGGGGGGGTGTACACAGATACGCAGTATTTT. Translation gives CASRSGGVYTDTQYF.

This clonotype was found many times. The chain couples TRBV10-3 to TRBJ2-5; tentatively, D is TRBD1 or TRBD2 (6 bases each). The V gene lost 10 bases and the J gene lost 0 bases, with 18 bases spanning the gap. The CDR3 has 15 amino acids. The germline gives CDR1 ENHRY, CDR2 SYGVKD. CDR3 DNA: TGTGCCACCAATGGGGGGCCGGGGTACCAAGAGACCCAGTACTTC. The encoded protein is CATNGGPGYQETQYF.

This clonotype appeared a few times. This chain joins TRBV14 and TRBJ2-7; 12 positions match TRBD2. The CDR3 runs to 16 residues. CDR1 SGHDN and CDR2 FVKESK come from the germline V gene. The J segment lost 6 bases and the V segment lost 2 bases, leaving 8 bases of the junction unmatched. The CDR3 protein is CASSQFPTGLAGEQYF. CDR3 DNA sequence: TGTGCCAGCAGCCAATTTCCCACGGGACTAGCGGGCGAGCAGTACTTC. Looking up the rest from reference TRBV14 and TRBJ2-7 gives the full variable domain: EAGVTQFPSHSVIEKGQTVTLRCDPISGHDNLYWYRRVMGKEIKFLLHFVKESKQDESGMPNNRFLAERTGGTYSTLKVQPAELEDSGVYFCASSQFPTGLAGEQYFGPGTRLTVT.

The sample holds a few counts of this clonotype. J is TRBJ2-7 and V is TRBV5-1, with D possibly matching TRBD2 (5 bases). Germline CDR1 and CDR2: SGHRS and YFSETQ. Trimming cost V 3 bases and J 5 bases, with 9 bases left between them. This CDR3 has 12 amino acids. In DNA form, the CDR3 reads TGCGCCAGCAGCTCGGGGTGGGACGAGCAGTACTTC. As protein: CASSSGWDEQYF.

Many counts were recorded for this clonotype. The J gene is TRBJ2-7, the V gene TRBV7-9; TRBD1 aligns across 9 bases. Germline CDR1 reads SEHNR; CDR2 reads FQNEAQ (reference sequence). V lost 1 base to trimming and J lost 2 bases; unmatched junction nucleotides: 6. CDR3 length equals 16 residues. CDR3 loop: CASSLVAQGAAYEQYF. CDR3 nucleotide sequence: TGTGCCAGCAGCTTAGTCGCACAGGGGGCGGCCTACGAGCAGTACTTC.

There are a few counts of this clonotype. V gene TRBV28 combines with J gene TRBJ1-1, with a weak D call TRBD1 (5 bases). V was cut by 4 bases and J by 1 base, with 19 bases left in between. The CDR3 has 17 amino acids. Germline assignment: CDR1 MDHEN and CDR2 SYDVKM. The CDR3 DNA follows: TGTGCCAGCAGTTCCTCCCTGATCCTTACAGGGAACACTGAAGCTTTCTTT. Amino acids: CASSSSLILTGNTEAFF. Drawing the rest from reference TRBV28 and TRBJ1-1, the complete variable domain is DVKVTQSSRYLVKRTGEKVFLECVQDMDHENMFWYRQDPGLGLRLIYFSYDVKMKEKGDIPEGYSVSREKKERFSLILESASTNQTSMYLCASSSSLILTGNTEAFFGQGTRLTVV.

Many counts were recorded for this clonotype. The chain uses TRBV9 and TRBJ2-5; unclear D gene. Trimming shortened V by 4 bases and J by 1 base, and 11 bases separated the two germline ends. CDR3 length: 14 residues. Germline V gene data show CDR1 as SGDLS and CDR2 as YYNGEE. CDR3 sequence reads: CASSTWEGQETQYF. As DNA, the CDR3 is TGTGCCAGCAGCACGTGGGAAGGCCAAGAGACCCAGTACTTC.

Many counts were recorded for this clonotype. The chain recombines TRBV12-3 or TRBV12-4 with TRBJ2-3, with D uncertain. The CDR3 loop spans 15 amino acids. V dropped 4 bases and J dropped 2 bases, with 13 bases sitting between them. The CDR3 region has the DNA TGTGCCAGCAGTTCCACGTCGCCTGCCACAGATACGCAGTATTTT. Residues: CASSSTSPATDTQYF.

V and J are TRBV28 and TRBJ2-1, with TRBD1 as a possible D gene (5 bases). Germline V lookup: CDR1 MDHEN, CDR2 SYDVKM. The V and J ends lost 6 bases and 5 bases respectively, with 17 bases between them. The CDR3 covers 15 residues. CDR3 region: CASSHDSPEDNEQFF. The CDR3 DNA follows: TGTGCCAGCAGCCATGACAGCCCGGAAGACAATGAGCAGTTCTTC.